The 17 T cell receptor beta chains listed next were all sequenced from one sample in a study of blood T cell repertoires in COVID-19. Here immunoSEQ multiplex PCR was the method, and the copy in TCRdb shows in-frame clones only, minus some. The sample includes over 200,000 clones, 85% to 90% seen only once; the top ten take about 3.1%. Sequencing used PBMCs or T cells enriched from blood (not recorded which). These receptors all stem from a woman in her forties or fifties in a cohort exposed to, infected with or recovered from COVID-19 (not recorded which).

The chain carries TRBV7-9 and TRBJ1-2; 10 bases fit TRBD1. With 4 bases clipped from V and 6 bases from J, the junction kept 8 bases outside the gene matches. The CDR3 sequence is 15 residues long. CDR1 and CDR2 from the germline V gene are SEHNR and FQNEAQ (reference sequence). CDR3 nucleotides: TGTGCCAGCAGCTCGGCAGACAGGGGGCTGGATGGCTACACCTTC. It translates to CASSSADRGLDGYTF. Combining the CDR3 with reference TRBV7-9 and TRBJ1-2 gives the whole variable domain DTGVSQNPRHKITKRGQNVTFRCDPISEHNRLYWYRQTLGQGPEFLTYFQNEAQLEKSRLLSDRFSAERPKGSFSTLEIQRTEQGDSAMYLCASSSADRGLDGYTFGSGTRLTVV.

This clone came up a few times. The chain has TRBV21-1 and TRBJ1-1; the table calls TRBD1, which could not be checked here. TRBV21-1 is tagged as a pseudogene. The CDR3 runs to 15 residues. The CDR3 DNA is TGTGCCAGCAGCAAAGACCAGTCCCCGAACACTGAAGCTTTCTTT. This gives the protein CASSKDQSPNTEAFF.

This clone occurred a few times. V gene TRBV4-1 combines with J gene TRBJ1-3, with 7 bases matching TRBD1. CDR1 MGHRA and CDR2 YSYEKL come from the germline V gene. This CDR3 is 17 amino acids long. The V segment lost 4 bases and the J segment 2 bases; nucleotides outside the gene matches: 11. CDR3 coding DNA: TGCGCCAGCAGCCTACCCAACACAGGGGAGGCTGGAAACACCATATATTTT. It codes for CASSLPNTGEAGNTIYF.

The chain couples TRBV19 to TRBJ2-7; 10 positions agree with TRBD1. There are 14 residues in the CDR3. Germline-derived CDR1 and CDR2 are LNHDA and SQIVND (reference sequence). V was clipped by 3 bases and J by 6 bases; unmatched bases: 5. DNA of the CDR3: TGTGCCAGTAGTATGACAGGGGGCGTGTCCGAGCAGTACTTC. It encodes CASSMTGGVSEQYF.

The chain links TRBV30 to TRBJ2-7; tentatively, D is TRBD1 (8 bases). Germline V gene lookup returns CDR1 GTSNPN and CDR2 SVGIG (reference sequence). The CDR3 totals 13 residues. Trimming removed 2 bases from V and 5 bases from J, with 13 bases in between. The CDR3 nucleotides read TGTGCCTGGAGTAGGACAGGGAGGGACGAGCAGTACTTC. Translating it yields CAWSRTGRDEQYF.

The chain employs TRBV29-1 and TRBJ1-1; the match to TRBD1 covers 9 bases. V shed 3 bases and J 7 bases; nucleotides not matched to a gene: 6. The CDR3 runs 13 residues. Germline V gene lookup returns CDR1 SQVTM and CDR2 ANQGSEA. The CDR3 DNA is TGCAGCGTTGACCGGGACAGGGTTCTTGAAGCTTTCTTT. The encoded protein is CSVDRDRVLEAFF. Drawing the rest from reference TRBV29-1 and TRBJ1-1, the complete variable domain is SAVISQKPSRDICQRGTSLTIQCQVDSQVTMMFWYRQQPGQSLTLIATANQGSEATYESGFVIDKFPISRPNLTFSTLTVSNMSPEDSSIYLCSVDRDRVLEAFFGQGTRLTVV.

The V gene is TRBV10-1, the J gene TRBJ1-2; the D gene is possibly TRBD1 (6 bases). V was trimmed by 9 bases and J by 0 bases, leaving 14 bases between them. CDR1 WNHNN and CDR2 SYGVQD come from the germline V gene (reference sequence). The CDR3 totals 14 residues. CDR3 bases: TGCGCCAGTATCCTAGGGGGTTCTAACTATGGCTACACCTTC. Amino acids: CASILGGSNYGYTF.

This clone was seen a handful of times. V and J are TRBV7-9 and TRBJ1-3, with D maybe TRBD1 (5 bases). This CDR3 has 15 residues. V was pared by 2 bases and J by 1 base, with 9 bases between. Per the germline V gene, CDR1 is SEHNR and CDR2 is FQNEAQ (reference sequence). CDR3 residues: CASSLKEGSGNTIYF. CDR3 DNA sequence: TGTGCCAGCAGCTTAAAGGAGGGGTCTGGAAACACCATATATTTT.

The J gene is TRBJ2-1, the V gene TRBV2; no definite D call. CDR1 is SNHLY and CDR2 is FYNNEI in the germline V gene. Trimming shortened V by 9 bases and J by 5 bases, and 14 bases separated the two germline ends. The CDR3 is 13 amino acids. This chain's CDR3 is CASGRVLHNEQFF. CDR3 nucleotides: TGTGCCAGTGGCCGGGTCCTGCACAATGAGCAGTTCTTC.

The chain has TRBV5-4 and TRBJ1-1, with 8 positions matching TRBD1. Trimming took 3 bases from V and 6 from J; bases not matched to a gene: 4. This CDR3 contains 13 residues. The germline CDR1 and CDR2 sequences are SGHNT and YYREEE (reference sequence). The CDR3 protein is CASSSDRDAEAFF. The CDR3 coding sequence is TGTGCCAGCAGCTCGGACAGGGACGCTGAAGCTTTCTTT.

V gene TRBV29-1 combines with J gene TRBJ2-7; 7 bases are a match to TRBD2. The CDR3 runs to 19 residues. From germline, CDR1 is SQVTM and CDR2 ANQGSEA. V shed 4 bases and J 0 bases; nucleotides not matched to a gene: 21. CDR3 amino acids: CSVGGPPRPSGEHSYEQYF. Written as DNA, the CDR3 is TGCAGCGTTGGGGGACCACCAAGACCGAGCGGGGAACACTCCTACGAGCAGTACTTC.

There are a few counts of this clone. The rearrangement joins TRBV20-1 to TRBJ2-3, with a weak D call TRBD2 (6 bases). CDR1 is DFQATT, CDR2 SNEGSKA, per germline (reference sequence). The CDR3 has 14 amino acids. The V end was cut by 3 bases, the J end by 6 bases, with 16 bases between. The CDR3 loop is CSASTSLRWDTQYF. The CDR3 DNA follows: TGCAGTGCTAGTACTAGCTTGAGGTGGGATACGCAGTATTTT.

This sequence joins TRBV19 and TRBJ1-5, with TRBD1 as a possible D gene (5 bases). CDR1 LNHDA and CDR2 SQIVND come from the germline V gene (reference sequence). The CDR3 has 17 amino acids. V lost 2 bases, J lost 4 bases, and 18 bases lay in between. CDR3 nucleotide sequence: TGTGCCAGTAGTATACTGTTAATGCGACAGCCAAATCAGCCCCAGCATTTT. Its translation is CASSILLMRQPNQPQHF.

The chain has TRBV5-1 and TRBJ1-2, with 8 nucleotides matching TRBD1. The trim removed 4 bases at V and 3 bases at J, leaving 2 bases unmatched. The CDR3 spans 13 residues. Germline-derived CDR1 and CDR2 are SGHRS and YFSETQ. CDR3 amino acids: CASSLQGDYGYTF. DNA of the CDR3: TGCGCCAGCAGCCTACAGGGGGACTATGGCTACACCTTC.

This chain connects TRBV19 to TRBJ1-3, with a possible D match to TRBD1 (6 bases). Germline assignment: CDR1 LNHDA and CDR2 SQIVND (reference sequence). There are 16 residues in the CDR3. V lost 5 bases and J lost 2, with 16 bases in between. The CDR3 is CASSQRGQGTGNTIYF. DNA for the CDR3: TGTGCCAGTAGTCAGCGGGGGCAAGGAACTGGAAACACCATATATTTT.

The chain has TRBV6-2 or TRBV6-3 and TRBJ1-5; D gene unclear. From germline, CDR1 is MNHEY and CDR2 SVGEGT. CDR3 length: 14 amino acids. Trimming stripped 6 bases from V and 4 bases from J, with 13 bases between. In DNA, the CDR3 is TGTGCCAGCAGATACGGGCCCCAAAATCAGCCCCAGCATTTT. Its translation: CASRYGPQNQPQHF.

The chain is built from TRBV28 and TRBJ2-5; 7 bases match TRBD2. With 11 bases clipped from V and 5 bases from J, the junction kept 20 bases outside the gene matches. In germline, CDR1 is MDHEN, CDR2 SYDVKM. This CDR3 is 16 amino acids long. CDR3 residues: CAGNHRAGGAGETQYF. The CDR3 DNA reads TGTGCCGGCAATCATCGGGCCGGGGGAGCGGGGGAGACCCAGTACTTC.